This entry lists 30 T cell receptor beta chains sequenced from one sample in a study of blood T cell repertoires in COVID-19. The data were produced by immunoSEQ multiplex PCR, yet TCRdb's version contains in-frame clones alone and is incomplete. The sample includes 450,000 to 500,000 clones, approximately 85% of them seen just once. The sequenced material came from peripheral blood. Receptors originate from a human donor in a cohort sampled during active COVID-19.

The chain couples TRBV20-1 to TRBJ2-1; D is uncertain. Germline CDR1 and CDR2: DFQATT and SNEGSKA (reference sequence). V dropped 4 bases and J dropped 9 bases, with 10 bases sitting between them. This CDR3 is 11 amino acids long. The CDR3 nucleotides are TGCAGTGCTAACGAGGAAACTGAGCAGTTCTTC. The encoded protein is CSANEETEQFF.

A single count supports this clone. This sequence joins TRBV21-1 and TRBJ1-5; the tabulated D call, TRBD1, remains unverified against the DNA. TRBV21-1 is annotated as a pseudogene. The CDR3 is made up of 18 amino acids. The chain's CDR3 is CASSKGIRSGVDNQPQHF. In nucleotides, the CDR3 is TGTGCCAGCAGCAAAGGTATAAGGTCAGGGGTCGACAATCAGCCCCAGCATTTT.

The CDR3 DNA reads TGCGCCAGCAGCCGGTCCGGATCCGGGGACACTGAAGCTTTCTTT. Translating it yields CASSRSGSGDTEAFF. J is TRBJ1-1 and V is TRBV4-1; D gene unclear. CDR1 and CDR2 from the germline V gene are MGHRA and YSYEKL. The V and J ends lost 4 bases and 3 bases respectively, with 15 bases between them. This CDR3 comprises 15 residues.

V usage is TRBV12-5 and J usage is TRBJ2-7; D is possibly TRBD1 (6 bases). Germline V lookup: CDR1 LGHNT, CDR2 FRNRAP. The CDR3 totals 17 residues. With 1 base removed from V and 7 bases from J, the gap between germline ends came to 23 bases. The CDR3 reads CASGLGGQTNVRMEQYF. CDR3 nucleotides: TGTGCTAGTGGTTTGGGTGGACAGACCAACGTTCGGATGGAGCAGTACTTC.

This clone turned up a few times. V and J are TRBV28 and TRBJ2-2; 12 nucleotides match TRBD2. Germline CDR1 MDHEN, CDR2 SYDVKM. V was pared by 4 bases and J by 4 bases, with 7 bases of the junction left unmatched. The CDR3 extends over 17 amino acids. The CDR3 region has the DNA TGTGCCAGCAGTTCTCCGACTAGCGGGAGCTTCACCGGGGAGCTGTTTTTT. This encodes CASSSPTSGSFTGELFF.

The gene calls are TRBV19 and TRBJ2-6; maybe TRBD2 (6 bases). This CDR3 spans 16 amino acids. Trimming left V 4 bases short and J 0 bases short, with 10 bases between. Germline lookup yields CDR1 LNHDA and CDR2 SQIVND (reference sequence). The CDR3 sequence is CASSREASSGANVLTF. The CDR3 nucleotides read TGTGCCAGTAGTAGGGAGGCCAGCTCTGGGGCCAACGTCCTGACTTTC.

This chain connects TRBV9 to TRBJ2-3; 10 bases line up with TRBD2. There are 18 residues in the CDR3. Germline lookup yields CDR1 SGDLS and CDR2 YYNGEE. Trimming cost V 0 bases and J 3 bases; bases outside gene matches: 10. The CDR3 loop reads CASSVGASGSPTTDTQYF. The CDR3 DNA reads TGTGCCAGCAGCGTAGGGGCTAGCGGGAGCCCGACGACAGATACGCAGTATTTT. Full variable domain (outside the CDR3, taken from reference TRBV9 and TRBJ2-3): DSGVTQTPKHLITATGQRVTLRCSPRSGDLSVYWYQQSLDQGLQFLIQYYNGEERAKGNILERFSAQQFPDLHSELNLSSLELGDSALYFCASSVGASGSPTTDTQYFGPGTRLTVL.

This rearrangement joins TRBV2 to TRBJ1-4; 8 bases line up with TRBD1. The CDR3 is 16 amino acids. With 2 bases clipped from V and 4 bases from J, the junction kept 6 bases outside the gene matches. The germline V gene has CDR1 SNHLY and CDR2 FYNNEI. This chain's CDR3 is CASSERGQGLNEKLFF. The CDR3, as DNA: TGTGCCAGCAGTGAACGAGGACAGGGACTTAATGAAAAACTGTTTTTT.

Concerning this clone: Other DNA sequences in this specimen translate into the identical CDR3. V gene TRBV7-2 combines with J gene TRBJ2-7, with 7 bases identical to TRBD1. With 0 bases clipped from V and 0 bases from J, the junction kept 2 bases outside the gene matches. The V gene's germline CDR1 is SGHTA and CDR2 FQGNSA. The CDR3 contains 15 residues. DNA for the CDR3: TGTGCCAGCAGCTTAGCAGGGGGCTCCTCCTACGAGCAGTACTTC. Protein sequence: CASSLAGGSSYEQYF.

The chain is built from TRBV25-1 and TRBJ2-7, with 9 nucleotides matching TRBD2. CDR1 and CDR2 (germline): MGHDK, SYGVNS. The CDR3 extends over 15 amino acids. The junction had 6 bases not matched to a gene; V was cut back by 2 bases and J by 4 bases. The CDR3 protein is CASSEGLAGPYEQYF. In DNA form, the CDR3 reads TGTGCCAGCAGTGAAGGGCTAGCGGGACCATACGAGCAGTACTTC.

This clone was seen only once. This chain joins TRBV30 and TRBJ1-2; 11 bases align to TRBD1. The junction had 11 bases not matched to a gene; V was cut back by 4 bases and J by 7 bases. The germline V gene has CDR1 GTSNPN and CDR2 SVGIG (reference sequence). The length of the CDR3 is 15 residues. The CDR3 loop reads CAWTSSDRGRGGYTF. Written as DNA, the CDR3 is TGTGCCTGGACCTCATCGGACAGGGGGCGAGGTGGCTACACCTTC.

CDR3 in DNA: TGTGCCACCAGTGATTCGGGACAGGGAAACTATGGCTACACCTTC. Translation: CATSDSGQGNYGYTF. The chain links TRBV24-1 to TRBJ1-2; 9 bases agree with TRBD1. The junction had 2 bases not matched to a gene; V was cut back by 2 bases and J by 2 bases. The CDR3 runs to 15 residues. Germline V gene data show CDR1 as KGHDR and CDR2 as SFDVKD.

This sequence joins TRBV3-1 (or the pseudogene TRBV3-2) and TRBJ1-1; 8 bases map to TRBD1. V was pared by 4 bases and J by 7 bases, with 8 bases of the junction left unmatched. This CDR3 is built from 14 residues. CDR1 and CDR2 from the germline V gene are LGHDT and YNNKEL (reference sequence). The CDR3 DNA sequence: TGTGCCAGCAGCCGGACAGACAGGGGAGTTGAAGCTTTCTTT. Residues: CASSRTDRGVEAFF.

The J gene is TRBJ2-1, the V gene TRBV24-1; TRBD2 agrees at 13 bases. This CDR3 has 20 residues. Germline values: CDR1 KGHDR, CDR2 SFDVKD. Trimming took 5 bases from V and 0 from J; bases not matched to a gene: 12. In DNA, the CDR3 is TGTGCCACCAGTGTCGCTTGGACTAGCGGGAGTTTAAGCTCCTACAATGAGCAGTTCTTC. The encoded protein is CATSVAWTSGSLSSYNEQFF.

This rearrangement joins TRBV10-2 to TRBJ2-1, with 7 positions matching TRBD1. The V gene end was trimmed by 8 bases and the J gene end by 6 bases; junction bases not matched to a gene: 7. Per the germline V gene, CDR1 is WSHSY and CDR2 is SAAADI. The CDR3 loop spans 13 amino acids. The CDR3: CASGDSPSNEQFF. CDR3 in DNA: TGCGCCAGCGGGGACAGCCCGTCCAATGAGCAGTTCTTC.

The chain links TRBV11-2 to TRBJ1-2; D is perhaps TRBD1 (5 bases). Germline V gene sequence: CDR1 SGHAT, CDR2 FQNNGV. This CDR3 contains 13 residues. V gave up 5 bases and J gave up 14 bases, with 21 bases separating them. CDR3 DNA sequence: TGTGCCAGCAGCCCAAATCAAGGAGGGGTTGGGACCTTC. Its translation is CASSPNQGGVGTF. Variable domain in full (rest from reference TRBV11-2 and TRBJ1-2): EAGVAQSPRYKIIEKRQSVAFWCNPISGHATLYWYQQILGQGPKLLIQFQNNGVVDDSQLPKDRFSAERLKGVDSTLKIQPAKLEDSAVYLCASSPNQGGVGTFGSGTRLTVV.

The chain carries TRBV9 and TRBJ2-2, with D unresolved. Trimming left V 4 bases short and J 4 bases short, with 14 bases between. Germline CDR1 and CDR2: SGDLS and YYNGEE. The CDR3 length is 15 residues. The CDR3 sequence: CASSPGSAPTGELFF. The CDR3 region has the DNA TGTGCCAGCAGCCCGGGTTCAGCGCCCACCGGGGAGCTGTTTTTT.

This clone was seen a few times. CDR3 in amino acids: CASRLLAGAYEQFF. In nucleotides, the CDR3 is TGTGCCAGCAGGTTACTAGCGGGAGCTTATGAGCAGTTCTTC. The chain couples TRBV6-5 to TRBJ2-1, with 11 bases identical to TRBD2. Looked up from germline, CDR1 is MNHEY and CDR2 is SVGAGI. J was trimmed by 8 bases and V by 6 bases; bases with no gene match: 6. The CDR3 extends over 14 amino acids.

The chain combines TRBV6-6 with TRBJ2-1; D remains ambiguous. The V and J ends lost 6 bases and 10 bases respectively, with 13 bases between them. CDR1 and CDR2 (germline): MNHNY, SVGAGI (reference sequence). The length of the CDR3 is 12 residues. CDR3 region: CASSLSTIEQFF. The CDR3 DNA reads TGTGCCAGCAGCCTGTCTACCATAGAGCAGTTCTTC.

This chain's CDR3 is CSTRQGRTGELFF. CDR3 bases: TGCAGCACCCGACAGGGTCGGACCGGGGAGCTGTTTTTT. V is TRBV29-1 and J is TRBJ2-2; 7 nucleotides match TRBD1. Germline lookup yields CDR1 SQVTM and CDR2 ANQGSEA. Unmatched junction bases numbered 8, after V lost 8 bases and J lost 5 bases. The CDR3 is 13 amino acids.

The chain combines TRBV11-1 with TRBJ2-1; the match to TRBD1 covers 7 bases. The germline V gene encodes CDR1 SGHAT and CDR2 FQDESV (reference sequence). The CDR3 consists of 14 residues. J was trimmed by 6 bases and V by 5 bases; bases with no gene match: 7. The CDR3 sequence is CASSLQGQPNEQFF. As DNA, the CDR3 is TGTGCCAGCAGCCTACAGGGACAGCCCAATGAGCAGTTCTTC.

This rearrangement joins TRBV20-1 to TRBJ1-1, with a possible D match to TRBD1 (5 bases). V was cut by 7 bases and J by 2 bases, with 8 bases left in between. There are 11 residues in the CDR3. Germline-derived CDR1 and CDR2 are DFQATT and SNEGSKA (reference sequence). CDR3 residues: CSVGQNTEAFF. For the CDR3, the DNA is TGCAGTGTCGGACAAAACACTGAAGCTTTCTTT.

The chain couples TRBV7-8 to TRBJ2-1; 10 bases map to TRBD2. The V and J ends lost 5 bases and 7 bases, in that order; junction bases with no gene match: 11. Per the germline V gene, CDR1 is SGHVS and CDR2 is FQNEAQ. This CDR3 has 16 residues. The DNA for the CDR3 is TGTGCCAGCAGCCCAGGGGCTAGCGGGAGATTGAATGAGCAGTTCTTC. The encoded protein is CASSPGASGRLNEQFF.

The chain links TRBV24-1 to TRBJ1-1, with 9 bases identical to TRBD1. There are 15 residues in the CDR3. After removal of 7 bases from V and 3 bases from J, the junction contained 8 bases not matched to a gene. In germline, CDR1 is KGHDR, CDR2 SFDVKD. CDR3 region: CATRENRGRDTEAFF. CDR3 sequence (DNA): TGTGCCACCAGAGAAAACAGGGGGCGTGACACTGAAGCTTTCTTT.

This chain connects TRBV7-2 to TRBJ2-1, with TRBD1 as a possible D gene (6 bases). Germline V CDR1 and CDR2: SGHTA, FQGNSA. Trimming pared 2 bases from V and 3 bases from J, leaving 11 bases between. CDR3 size: 15 residues. CDR3: CASSLQGTFYNEQFF. The CDR3 DNA sequence: TGTGCCAGCAGCTTACAGGGGACATTCTACAATGAGCAGTTCTTC.

The chain is built from TRBV4-2 and TRBJ1-6; TRBD1 aligns across 11 bases. V lost 1 base to trimming and J lost 7 bases; unmatched junction nucleotides: 6. This CDR3 has 17 amino acids. Germline-derived CDR1 and CDR2 are LGHNA and YNFKEQ. CDR3 in DNA: TGTGCCAGCAGCCAAGGGACAGGGGGCTCTCACAATTCACCCCTCCACTTT. Translating gives CASSQGTGGSHNSPLHF.

The V and J genes are TRBV29-1 and TRBJ2-1; 7 nucleotides match TRBD1. V was clipped by 8 bases and J by 3 bases; unmatched bases: 10. This CDR3 has 14 residues. In germline, CDR1 is SQVTM, CDR2 ANQGSEA. DNA of the CDR3: TGCAGCTCCCCCAGGCAGGGGGACTACAATGAGCAGTTCTTC. This translates into CSSPRQGDYNEQFF.

The CDR3 region is CASSYQGQAGRGYTF. CDR3 sequence (DNA): TGTGCCAGCAGTTACCAAGGACAGGCGGGGCGTGGCTACACCTTC. The rearrangement links TRBV6-5 to TRBJ1-2; 7 bases agree with TRBD1. The CDR3 runs 15 residues. Germline V gives CDR1 MNHEY, CDR2 SVGAGI. V lost 2 bases, J lost 7 bases, and 10 bases stayed unmatched.

The rearrangement links TRBV5-1 to TRBJ2-3, with D possibly TRBD2 on 6 matching bases. Trimming cost V 0 bases and J 1 base, with 9 bases left between them. The CDR3 sequence is 15 residues long. Per the germline V gene, CDR1 is SGHRS and CDR2 is YFSETQ. Here the CDR3 DNA reads TGCGCCAGCAGCTTGGCGGCTAGCGGCACAGATACGCAGTATTTT. Translation gives CASSLAASGTDTQYF.

The rearrangement uses TRBV12-5 and TRBJ2-1, with 8 bases aligning to TRBD2. Germline loops: CDR1 LGHNT, CDR2 FRNRAP. The CDR3 is 15 amino acids. The V and J ends lost 3 bases and 6 bases, in that order; junction bases with no gene match: 7. The chain's CDR3 is CASGFSDLAGNEQFF. The CDR3, as DNA: TGTGCTAGTGGTTTCTCGGACCTAGCGGGCAATGAGCAGTTCTTC.